This TCR beta chain was recovered during a study of T-cell reconstitution after alpha-beta-depleted transplantation in children. The authors prepared the TCRbeta library with unique molecular identifiers. A single record per CDR3 protein comes from TCRdb applying MiXCR to the PCR reads. The data show about 610,000 distinct CDR3 sequences, roughly a tenth seen once. This clonotype has a count of ten or more. From germline, CDR1 is LGHDT and CDR2 YNNKEL (reference sequence). The CDR3 contains 15 residues. V dropped 1 base and J dropped 8; count of bases not matched to a gene: 6. The chain recombines TRBV3-1 with TRBJ2-7; 12 bases line up with TRBD2. This material consisted of PBMCs from the stem cell graft donor, taken from the stem cell graft. This sequence originates from a human donor who donated a stem cell graft to a child with acute myeloid leukemia. The CDR3 loop reads CASSQVLAGGVKQYF. Here the CDR3 DNA reads TGTGCCAGCAGCCAAGTCCTAGCGGGAGGGGTAAAGCAGTACTTC.